This T cell receptor (beta chain) was profiled in a study of blood T cell repertoires in COVID-19. In the original workflow: Estimated nucleated cell counts came from reference gene primer amplification. Profiled with immunoSEQ multiplex PCR; TCRdb holds only in-frame clones, not every one. V and J calls and clone size are given by that table; D and trimming were obtained from the DNA. The table lists about 480,000 clones, roughly 90% of them singletons. Two consecutive negative NP/OP PCR tests, clearance, or resolved symptoms defined Cohort 3 recovery. This CDR3 is built from 14 residues. With 4 bases clipped from V and 5 bases from J, the junction kept 8 bases outside the gene matches. CDR1 and CDR2 from the germline V gene are SGHVS and FNYEAQ.

This clonotype originated in a woman aged 35 to 49 who had recovered from COVID-19. Specimen: PBMCs or T cells enriched from blood (not recorded which). The chain recombines TRBV7-6 with TRBJ2-7; TRBD2 agrees at 7 bases. The CDR3 bases are TGTGCCAGCAGCTCAGGGACTACTTCCCACGAGCAGTACTTC. Residues: CASSSGTTSHEQYF.